The rows below give T cell receptor beta chains drawn from one sample of a study of blood T cell repertoires in COVID-19. Libraries were prepared by immunoSEQ multiplex PCR; TCRdb keeps only in-frame clonotypes and omits some of them. The sample carries tens of thousands of clones, about 89% recorded once. The sample taken for sequencing was peripheral blood. Receptors were obtained from a man aged 50 to 59 with active or convalescent COVID-19. The CDR3 runs from the conserved cysteine through the conserved F or W. The D gene is left open where the match is weak. Some rows mark clone size as missing; the rest say once, few, many or name a class of expanded clone.

d_call,v_call,j_call,clone_size,cdr3_aa,cdr3_nt
TRBD2,TRBV6-5,TRBJ2-1,NA,CASSWTSGVDNEQFF,TGTGCCAGCAGTTGGACTAGCGGGGTGGATAATGAGCAGTTCTTC
NA,TRBV14,TRBJ2-7,NA,CASSARFDEQYF,TGTGCCAGCAGCGCCCGGTTCGACGAGCAGTACTTC
TRBD1,TRBV6-7,TRBJ1-6,NA,CASSYSDRAGSSYNSPLHF,TGTGCCAGCAGTTACTCGGACAGGGCGGGGAGCTCCTATAATTCACCCCTCCACTTT
NA,TRBV12-3/TRBV12-4,TRBJ2-7,NA,CASSLAGTYEQYF,TGTGCCAGCAGTTTAGCCGGGACCTACGAGCAGTACTTC
NA,TRBV9,TRBJ1-4,NA,CASSPTATNEKLFF,TGTGCCAGCAGCCCGACAGCAACTAATGAAAAACTGTTTTTT
TRBD2,TRBV5-6,TRBJ2-1,NA,CASSLERGVYNEQFF,TGTGCCAGCAGCTTGGAGCGGGGGGTCTACAATGAGCAGTTCTTC
TRBD1,TRBV20-1,TRBJ1-4,once,CSARGATGLFF,TGCAGTGCTAGAGGGGCGACAGGGCTGTTTTTT
NA,TRBV7-2,TRBJ2-3,NA,CASSSRGSDTQYF,TGTGCCAGCAGCTCCCGGGGATCGGATACGCAGTATTTT
NA,TRBV5-4,TRBJ1-1,NA,CASRPTLNTEAFF,TGTGCCAGCAGGCCTACCCTGAACACTGAAGCTTTCTTT
NA,TRBV3-1/TRBV3-2,TRBJ2-2,medium-sized,CASSRQSNTGELFF,TGTGCCAGCAGCCGCCAGTCGAACACCGGGGAGCTGTTTTTT
NA,TRBV6-1,TRBJ1-6,few,CASSEAQGGNSPLHF,TGTGCCAGCAGTGAAGCGCAGGGAGGTAATTCACCCCTCCACTTT
NA,TRBV24-1,TRBJ2-1,NA,CATRGETNVNEQFF,TGTGCCACCAGGGGTGAGACAAATGTCAATGAGCAGTTCTTC
TRBD1,TRBV5-1,TRBJ1-5,NA,CASSLGQGMQPQHF,TGCGCCAGCAGCTTGGGACAGGGGATGCAGCCCCAGCATTTT
TRBD1,TRBV28,TRBJ1-4,NA,CASSGRDRTNEKLFF,TGTGCCAGCAGTGGCCGGGACAGAACTAATGAAAAACTGTTTTTT
TRBD1,TRBV27,TRBJ2-1,NA,CASSRSRDRARYEQFF,TGTGCCAGCAGCCGAAGCCGGGACAGGGCCCGATATGAGCAGTTCTTC
NA,TRBV11-2,TRBJ1-6,NA,CASSLEQHYNSPLHF,TGTGCCAGCAGCTTAGAACAGCACTATAATTCACCCCTCCACTTT
NA,TRBV28,TRBJ1-1,NA,CASVTGFSTEAFF,TGTGCCAGCGTTACAGGGTTCAGCACTGAAGCTTTCTTT
NA,TRBV5-4,TRBJ1-3,NA,CASSQPGAGGNTIYF,TGTGCCAGCAGCCAGCCAGGGGCTGGCGGAAACACCATATATTTT
NA,TRBV10-3,TRBJ2-7,NA,CAISESGTLTYEQYF,TGTGCCATCAGTGAGTCCGGGACACTTACCTACGAGCAGTACTTC
TRBD1,TRBV6-5,TRBJ2-5,NA,CASSYGTDIGAQYF,TGTGCCAGCAGTTACGGGACAGACATCGGGGCCCAGTACTTC
TRBD2,TRBV27,TRBJ2-3,NA,CASSSGSGWRPYF,TGTGCCAGCAGTTCGGGTAGCGGGTGGCGCCCGTATTTT
TRBD2,TRBV6-2/TRBV6-3,TRBJ2-2,NA,CASRPWLAGNTGELFF,TGTGCCAGCCGCCCGTGGCTAGCGGGTAACACCGGGGAGCTGTTTTTT
NA,TRBV19,TRBJ1-4,NA,CASNEQGTNEKLFF,TGTGCCAGTAACGAACAGGGAACTAATGAAAAACTGTTTTTT
NA,TRBV3-1/TRBV3-2,TRBJ1-2,few,CASSQERSGTYGYTF,TGTGCCAGCAGCCAAGAGAGGAGCGGCACTTATGGCTACACCTTC
NA,TRBV28,TRBJ1-5,NA,CASSSGQYNQPQHF,TGTGCCAGCAGTTCTGGACAGTATAATCAGCCCCAGCATTTT
TRBD2,TRBV19,TRBJ2-7,NA,CASSILGQGGYEQYF,TGTGCCAGTAGTATTCTGGGGCAGGGAGGGTACGAGCAGTACTTC
NA,TRBV11-1,TRBJ2-5,NA,CASSPEARGTQYF,TGTGCCAGCAGTCCCGAGGCGCGTGGGACCCAGTACTTC
TRBD1,TRBV3-1/TRBV3-2,TRBJ1-2,few,CASSLGTGTYGYTF,TGTGCCAGCAGCCTCGGGACAGGTACCTATGGCTACACCTTC
NA,TRBV2,TRBJ1-5,NA,CASRPTPGMSNQPQHF,TGTGCCAGCAGGCCAACGCCAGGTATGAGCAATCAGCCCCAGCATTTT
TRBD1,TRBV24-1,TRBJ1-1,NA,CATSETDRATEAFF,TGTGCCACCAGTGAAACTGACAGGGCCACTGAAGCTTTCTTT
NA,TRBV9,TRBJ1-2,NA,CASSPGHPSNYGYTF,TGTGCCAGCAGCCCCGGACACCCCTCGAACTATGGCTACACCTTC
NA,TRBV12-3/TRBV12-4,TRBJ1-3,NA,CASSPFSGNTIYF,TGTGCCAGCAGCCCTTTTTCCGGAAACACCATATATTTT
NA,TRBV6-5,TRBJ1-2,NA,CASSPQMGQGYTF,TGTGCCAGCAGTCCCCAAATGGGACAAGGCTACACCTTC
TRBD2,TRBV18,TRBJ2-1,NA,CASSPQRGFGNEQFF,TGTGCCAGCTCACCACAGCGGGGGTTCGGGAATGAGCAGTTCTTC
NA,TRBV7-8,TRBJ1-5,NA,CASSPGIGGNQPQHF,TGTGCCAGCAGCCCGGGTATAGGGGGCAATCAGCCCCAGCATTTT
NA,TRBV19,TRBJ2-2,few,CASSIIKNRETGELFF,TGTGCCAGTAGTATAATTAAAAACAGGGAAACCGGGGAGCTGTTTTTT
NA,TRBV29-1,TRBJ1-1,few,CSVVTGPNTEAFF,TGCAGCGTTGTTACAGGACCGAACACTGAAGCTTTCTTT
TRBD2,TRBV19,TRBJ2-3,NA,CASRGTSASTDTQYF,TGTGCCAGTAGGGGGACTAGCGCAAGCACAGATACGCAGTATTTT
NA,TRBV28,TRBJ1-1,NA,CASSFPQGRTTEAFF,TGTGCCAGCAGTTTCCCCCAGGGGCGGACCACTGAAGCTTTCTTT
NA,TRBV7-6,TRBJ1-2,NA,CASSMGTGGYTF,TGTGCCAGCAGCATGGGTACGGGTGGCTACACCTTC
TRBD2,TRBV12-3/TRBV12-4,TRBJ2-5,NA,CASSRAGEETQYF,TGTGCCAGCAGTCGCGCGGGGGAAGAGACCCAGTACTTC
TRBD1,TRBV5-1,TRBJ2-4,few,CASSVGTAQNIQYF,TGCGCCAGCAGCGTCGGGACAGCCCAAAACATTCAGTACTTC
TRBD1,TRBV5-1,TRBJ2-5,NA,CASSLGQGGETQYF,TGCGCCAGCAGCTTGGGACAGGGCGGAGAGACCCAGTACTTC
TRBD1,TRBV12-3/TRBV12-4,TRBJ1-5,NA,CASRGQIDQPQHF,TGTGCCAGTAGGGGGCAGATTGATCAGCCCCAGCATTTT
NA,TRBV19,TRBJ1-1,NA,CASTKEIGEAFF,TGTGCCAGTACTAAGGAGATTGGTGAAGCTTTCTTT
TRBD2,TRBV5-1,TRBJ2-1,once,CASSSSGTSGGNPYNEQFF,TGCGCCAGCAGCTCTTCCGGGACTAGCGGGGGAAACCCTTACAATGAGCAGTTCTTC
TRBD2,TRBV13,TRBJ2-5,NA,CASSLGSGGDQETQYF,TGTGCCAGCAGCTTAGGCAGCGGGGGGGATCAAGAGACCCAGTACTTC
NA,TRBV19,TRBJ1-1,NA,CASTPYTAGFTEAFF,TGTGCCAGTACCCCATATACGGCAGGGTTCACTGAAGCTTTCTTT
NA,TRBV11-2,TRBJ2-3,few,CASSLGPWRGRDTQYF,TGTGCCAGCAGCTTAGGTCCTTGGAGGGGGCGAGATACGCAGTATTTT
NA,TRBV10-2,TRBJ2-4,NA,CASSEGLAKNIQYF,TGCGCCAGCAGTGAGGGGCTAGCCAAAAACATTCAGTACTTC
NA,TRBV10-1,TRBJ2-3,NA,CASSEGAGDTQYF,TGCGCCAGCAGTGAGGGGGCCGGAGATACGCAGTATTTT
NA,TRBV11-2,TRBJ2-5,NA,CASSFRGSQETQYF,TGTGCCAGCAGCTTCCGCGGGTCTCAAGAGACCCAGTACTTC
NA,TRBV5-1,TRBJ2-5,NA,CASSLVNRAVETQYF,TGCGCCAGCAGCTTGGTAAACAGGGCCGTTGAGACCCAGTACTTC
TRBD2,TRBV5-5,TRBJ2-3,NA,CASSTRTSGGTSTDTQYF,TGTGCCAGCAGCACCCGGACTAGCGGGGGCACTAGCACAGATACGCAGTATTTT
TRBD1,TRBV18,TRBJ2-7,NA,CASSPPGQIYEQYF,TGTGCCAGCTCACCCCCGGGACAGATCTACGAGCAGTACTTC
TRBD2,TRBV3-1/TRBV3-2,TRBJ2-5,NA,CASSQGGMPAGYQETQYF,TGTGCCAGCAGCCAAGGGGGTATGCCAGCGGGGTACCAAGAGACCCAGTACTTC
NA,TRBV6-6,TRBJ1-4,NA,CASSYGRGNEKLFF,TGTGCCAGCAGTTATGGAAGGGGCAATGAAAAACTGTTTTTT